The clone carrying this T cell receptor beta chain was recorded once. Its matching antigen is unknown. Using immunoSEQ multiplex PCR, the repertoire was profiled, and TCRdb retains in-frame clones only, with some absent. Of 99,000 or so clones in the sample, approximately 93% were seen once. The V end lost 5 bases, the J end lost 4 bases, and 10 bases lay between the germline ends. Germline V gene data show CDR1 as SGHTA and CDR2 as FQGNSA. The CDR3 has 13 residues. This sample was included in a study of T cell responses to AZD1222 COVID-19 vaccine. Study-level findings and limits: Increased Spike-specific TCR breadth and depth were observed after two AZD1222 doses.

The material sequenced was peripheral blood, taken on day 0 of AZD1222 vaccination. This rearrangement joins TRBV7-2 to TRBJ2-3; D gene uncertain. The sequence came from an adult in good health. The CDR3 sequence is CASSVPVADTQYF. For the CDR3, the DNA is TGTGCCAGCAGCGTGCCGGTGGCAGATACGCAGTATTTT.